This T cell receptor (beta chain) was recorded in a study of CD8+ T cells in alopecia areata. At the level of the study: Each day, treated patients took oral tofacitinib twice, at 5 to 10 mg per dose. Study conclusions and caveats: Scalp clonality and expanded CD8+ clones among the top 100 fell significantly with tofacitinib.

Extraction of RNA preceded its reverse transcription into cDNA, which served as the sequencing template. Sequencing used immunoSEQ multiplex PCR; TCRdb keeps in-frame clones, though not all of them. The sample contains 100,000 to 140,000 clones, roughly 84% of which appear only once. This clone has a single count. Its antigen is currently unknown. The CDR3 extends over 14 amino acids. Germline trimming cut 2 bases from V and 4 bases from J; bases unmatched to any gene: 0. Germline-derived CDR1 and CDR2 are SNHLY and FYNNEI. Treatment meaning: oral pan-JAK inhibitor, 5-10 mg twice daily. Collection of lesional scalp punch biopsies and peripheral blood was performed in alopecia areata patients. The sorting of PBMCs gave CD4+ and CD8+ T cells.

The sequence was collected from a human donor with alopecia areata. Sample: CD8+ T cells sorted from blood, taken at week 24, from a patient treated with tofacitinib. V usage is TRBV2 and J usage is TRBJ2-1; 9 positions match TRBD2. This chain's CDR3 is CASSESGGYNEQFF. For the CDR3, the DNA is TGTGCCAGCAGTGAAAGCGGGGGGTACAATGAGCAGTTCTTC.